This T cell receptor (beta chain) was obtained from a study of blood T cell repertoires in COVID-19. Study-level information: Donors in the United States, Italy and Spain gave samples during acute or convalescent COVID-19. The analysed material was cDNA or gDNA that came from T cells, B-cell-depleted T cells, or PBMCs.

Original methodology: Cell counts per sample came from amplifying reference gene primers. The data were produced by immunoSEQ multiplex PCR, yet TCRdb's version contains in-frame clones alone and is incomplete. Clone size and V and J calls were adopted from that table, with D and trimming inferred from the DNA. The profile shows about 47,000 clones, roughly four fifths of them singletons. The V end lost 4 bases, the J end lost 7 bases, and 11 bases lay between the germline ends. The CDR3 sequence is 13 residues long. Germline loops: CDR1 SEHNR, CDR2 FQNEAQ (reference sequence). This chain uses TRBV7-9 with TRBJ2-4, with a weak D call TRBD2 (6 bases). Material for sequencing was peripheral blood. This sequence was found in a man in his 60s with active COVID-19. The CDR3 coding sequence is TGTGCCAGCAGCTCCGGGGGTCGGAACATTCAGTACTTC. It yields the protein CASSSGGRNIQYF. Supplemented by reference TRBV7-9 and TRBJ2-4, the full variable domain reads DTGVSQNPRHKITKRGQNVTFRCDPISEHNRLYWYRQTLGQGPEFLTYFQNEAQLEKSRLLSDRFSAERPKGSFSTLEIQRTEQGDSAMYLCASSSGGRNIQYFGAGTRLSVL.